This passage covers 30 T cell receptor beta chains from one sample sequenced in a study of shared clonotypes between healthy human individuals. Assay: immunoSEQ multiplex PCR; the TCRdb copy retains only in-frame clones and omits some. The sample lists hundreds of thousands of clones; roughly 98% were seen once. Naive CD8 cells comprised CD45RO-negative, CCR7-positively selected cells, excluding terminally differentiated effector memory CD45RA+ cells. Sequencing was performed on naive CD8+ T cells sorted from blood. These receptor sequences come from a man in his thirties or forties in good health.

The V call is TRBV28, the J call TRBJ1-1; no reliable D call. The germline CDR1 and CDR2 sequences are MDHEN and SYDVKM. V lost 3 bases and J lost 1, with 12 bases in between. The CDR3 extends over 15 amino acids. The CDR3 DNA sequence: TGTGCCAGCAGTTTGCGTCGGTGGGGGAACACTGAAGCTTTCTTT. This translates into CASSLRRWGNTEAFF.

V gene TRBV4-3 combines with J gene TRBJ2-4, with TRBD1 matching 8 bases. Looked up from germline, CDR1 is LGHNA and CDR2 is YSLEER. The CDR3 covers 15 residues. Trimming at V came to 0 bases and at J to 8 bases, leaving 6 bases not matched to a gene. The DNA for the CDR3 is TGCGCCAGCAGCCAAGAGGGACAGGATAGTGACATTCAGTACTTC. It encodes CASSQEGQDSDIQYF.

V usage is TRBV5-4 and J usage is TRBJ2-1; a possible D gene is TRBD2 (5 bases). Trimming stripped 4 bases from V and 7 bases from J, with 21 bases between. The CDR3 covers 16 residues. CDR1 is SGHNT, CDR2 YYREEE, per germline (reference sequence). In nucleotides, the CDR3 is TGTGCCAGCAGCCCTTTGTCAGGACTGGCGCCAAATGAGCAGTTCTTC. Translating it yields CASSPLSGLAPNEQFF.

This clone showed up just once. The chain uses TRBV7-8 and TRBJ1-4, with D perhaps TRBD1 (5 bases). The CDR3 length is 17 residues. Germline values: CDR1 SGHVS, CDR2 FQNEAQ. V was shortened by 3 bases and J by 5 bases, with 19 bases between the two germline ends. CDR3 loop: CASSLGGLKSLNEKLFF. DNA for the CDR3: TGTGCCAGCAGCTTGGGGGGACTGAAGAGTTTGAATGAAAAACTGTTTTTT.

This chain uses TRBV7-9 with TRBJ1-2, with 8 positions matching TRBD1. CDR1 is SEHNR and CDR2 is FQNEAQ in the germline V gene (reference sequence). The CDR3 runs 15 residues. The V segment lost 4 bases and the J segment 3 bases; nucleotides outside the gene matches: 7. As DNA, the CDR3 is TGTGCCAGCAGCTCCGACCGGGACAGGTACTATGGCTACACCTTC. Translating gives CASSSDRDRYYGYTF.

The chain links TRBV19 to TRBJ2-1, with TRBD1 matching 7 bases. J lost 7 bases, V lost 4 bases, and 10 bases had no gene match. This CDR3 is 15 amino acids long. CDR1 is LNHDA, CDR2 SQIVND, per germline (reference sequence). In DNA, the CDR3 is TGTGCCAGTAGTACCAGCCGGACAGGAAAGAATGAGCAGTTCTTC. Amino acids: CASSTSRTGKNEQFF.

The chain carries TRBV9 and TRBJ2-4, with a possible D match to TRBD2 (5 bases). Between the trimmed V and J ends, which lost 4 bases and 10 bases, there was a span of 9 bases. In germline, CDR1 is SGDLS, CDR2 YYNGEE. The length of the CDR3 is 11 residues. In nucleotides, the CDR3 is TGTGCCAGCAGCTCCGACTATATTCAGTACTTC. Residues: CASSSDYIQYF.

J is TRBJ1-5 and V is TRBV6-6; no clear D gene. V lost 1 base and J lost 1, with 8 bases in between. The CDR3 has 15 amino acids. CDR1 is MNHNY and CDR2 is SVGAGI in the germline V gene (reference sequence). CDR3 DNA: TGTGCCAGCAGTTACTTTACGGGGAGCAATCAGCCCCAGCATTTT. Encoded protein: CASSYFTGSNQPQHF.

This chain joins TRBV28 and TRBJ1-5; 7 bases agree with TRBD1. CDR1 and CDR2 from the germline V gene are MDHEN and SYDVKM. This CDR3 comprises 14 residues. The V segment lost 7 bases and the J segment 0 bases; nucleotides outside the gene matches: 3. CDR3 DNA sequence: TGTGCCAGCATACAGGGGTATAGCAATCAGCCCCAGCATTTT. This sequence encodes CASIQGYSNQPQHF. Using reference TRBV28 and TRBJ1-5 for the parts outside the CDR3, the full variable domain is DVKVTQSSRYLVKRTGEKVFLECVQDMDHENMFWYRQDPGLGLRLIYFSYDVKMKEKGDIPEGYSVSREKKERFSLILESASTNQTSMYLCASIQGYSNQPQHFGDGTRLSIL.

The chain combines TRBV29-1 with TRBJ2-5; D is unclear. Trimming left V 7 bases short and J 4 bases short, with 16 bases between. Germline lookup yields CDR1 SQVTM and CDR2 ANQGSEA. The CDR3 has 13 residues. As DNA, the CDR3 is TGCAGCGGCCAGAAGGTGGATACAGAGACCCAGTACTTC. It translates to CSGQKVDTETQYF.

About this clone itself: Other DNA sequences in this sample translate to the same CDR3. V gene TRBV7-2 combines with J gene TRBJ2-7; D is unresolved. From germline, CDR1 is SGHTA and CDR2 FQGNSA. The CDR3 runs 12 residues. Trimming took 3 bases from V and 3 from J, leaving 6 bases between them. CDR3: CASSFTLYEQYF. The CDR3 bases are TGTGCCAGCAGCTTCACCCTCTACGAGCAGTACTTC. Filled out from reference TRBV7-2 and TRBJ2-7, the complete variable domain reads GAGVSQSPSNKVTEKGKDVELRCDPISGHTALYWYRQSLGQGLEFLIYFQGNSAPDKSGLPSDRFSAERTGGSVSTLTIQRTQQEDSAVYLCASSFTLYEQYFGPGTRLTVT.

This chain uses TRBV9 with TRBJ1-3; D remains unclear. This CDR3 spans 17 amino acids. Trimming stripped 0 bases from V and 0 bases from J, with 13 bases between. Per the germline V gene, CDR1 is SGDLS and CDR2 is YYNGEE. The CDR3 here is CASSVEPDASSGNTIYF. As DNA, the CDR3 is TGTGCCAGCAGCGTAGAACCAGACGCTTCCTCTGGAAACACCATATATTTT. The whole variable domain, remainder taken from reference TRBV9 and TRBJ1-3, is DSGVTQTPKHLITATGQRVTLRCSPRSGDLSVYWYQQSLDQGLQFLIQYYNGEERAKGNILERFSAQQFPDLHSELNLSSLELGDSALYFCASSVEPDASSGNTIYFGEGSWLTVV.

This chain joins TRBV29-1 and TRBJ2-5; 11 positions agree with TRBD2. Germline CDR1 is SQVTM and CDR2 is ANQGSEA. The CDR3 spans 15 residues. With 3 bases clipped from V and 4 bases from J, the junction kept 7 bases outside the gene matches. The CDR3 DNA follows: TGCAGCGTTGAGTTCCTAGCGGGAGGCCCAGAGACCCAGTACTTC. Translated: CSVEFLAGGPETQYF.

The genes are TRBV2 and TRBJ2-7, with 11 bases that match TRBD1. The V and J ends lost 8 bases and 6 bases, in that order; junction bases with no gene match: 12. The CDR3 totals 15 residues. Germline loops: CDR1 SNHLY, CDR2 FYNNEI. The CDR3 DNA follows: TGTGCCAGCCTCAGACCGGACAGGGGGCGAAGCGAGCAGTACTTC. Translation gives CASLRPDRGRSEQYF. The variable domain in full, completed from reference TRBV2 and TRBJ2-7, reads EPEVTQTPSHQVTQMGQEVILRCVPISNHLYFYWYRQILGQKVEFLVSFYNNEISEKSEIFDDQFSVERPDGSNFTLKIRSTKLEDSAMYFCASLRPDRGRSEQYFGPGTRLTVT.

The chain is built from TRBV7-8 and TRBJ2-1; 14 positions match TRBD2. The V segment lost 5 bases and the J segment 8 bases; nucleotides outside the gene matches: 8. The CDR3 has 16 amino acids. Germline CDR1 is SGHVS and CDR2 is FQNEAQ. CDR3 coding DNA: TGTGCCAGCAGCACGACTAGCGGGAGGGCCTTCCATGAGCAGTTCTTC. This sequence encodes CASSTTSGRAFHEQFF.

This chain uses TRBV4-1 with TRBJ2-7; possibly TRBD2 for D (6 bases). Germline CDR1 and CDR2: MGHRA and YSYEKL. V was shortened by 3 bases and J by 7 bases, with 16 bases between the two germline ends. This CDR3 spans 14 amino acids. The CDR3 spells CASSHGTSTDEQYF. The CDR3 nucleotides read TGCGCCAGCAGCCACGGGACTTCCACGGATGAGCAGTACTTC.

The chain carries TRBV7-6 and TRBJ2-5; 8 bases are shared with TRBD2. Trimming at V came to 5 bases and at J to 2 bases, leaving 7 bases not matched to a gene. CDR1 is SGHVS and CDR2 is FNYEAQ in the germline V gene. The CDR3 consists of 15 residues. DNA of the CDR3: TGTGCCAGCAGCCCACCCCCGGGGGGGCAAGAGACCCAGTACTTC. It specifies CASSPPPGGQETQYF. Supplemented by reference TRBV7-6 and TRBJ2-5, the full variable domain reads GAGVSQSPRYKVTKRGQDVALRCDPISGHVSLYWYRQALGQGPEFLTYFNYEAQQDKSGLPNDRFSAERPEGSISTLTIQRTEQRDSAMYRCASSPPPGGQETQYFGPGTRLLVL.

Regarding this clone: Other DNA variants within this sample encode the same CDR3. The rearrangement uses TRBV7-9 and TRBJ2-1; D is uncertain. Germline V lookup: CDR1 SEHNR, CDR2 FQNEAQ (reference sequence). The CDR3 consists of 12 residues. V shed 3 bases and J shed 7 bases, with 7 bases lying between them. CDR3 loop: CASSLALNEQFF. CDR3 DNA: TGTGCCAGCAGCTTGGCCCTGAATGAGCAGTTCTTC. The whole variable domain, filled in from reference TRBV7-9 and TRBJ2-1, reads DTGVSQNPRHKITKRGQNVTFRCDPISEHNRLYWYRQTLGQGPEFLTYFQNEAQLEKSRLLSDRFSAERPKGSFSTLEIQRTEQGDSAMYLCASSLALNEQFFGPGTRLTVL.

This clone was picked up one time. V usage is TRBV11-2 and J usage is TRBJ2-7; weak D call: TRBD2 (7 bases). The CDR3 length is 15 residues. Per germline, CDR1 SGHAT and CDR2 FQNNGV. V was trimmed by 11 bases and J by 3 bases, leaving 23 bases between them. This CDR3 is CARRGAGEHYYEQYF. The CDR3 coding sequence is TGTGCCCGGAGGGGGGCGGGAGAGCACTACTACGAGCAGTACTTC. The variable domain in full, completed from reference TRBV11-2 and TRBJ2-7, reads EAGVAQSPRYKIIEKRQSVAFWCNPISGHATLYWYQQILGQGPKLLIQFQNNGVVDDSQLPKDRFSAERLKGVDSTLKIQPAKLEDSAVYLCARRGAGEHYYEQYFGPGTRLTVT.

This chain uses TRBV2 with TRBJ2-1; 7 positions match TRBD2. Germline values: CDR1 SNHLY, CDR2 FYNNEI. The length of the CDR3 is 16 residues. The junction had 14 bases not matched to a gene; V was cut back by 5 bases and J by 7 bases. The CDR3 sequence: CASSPLEAGRNNEQFF. The CDR3 nucleotides are TGTGCCAGCAGTCCTCTGGAAGCGGGAAGAAATAATGAGCAGTTCTTC.

J is TRBJ2-5 and V is TRBV25-1, with D uncertain. The CDR3 is made up of 10 amino acids. Germline V gene lookup returns CDR1 MGHDK and CDR2 SYGVNS. The V end lost 10 bases, the J end lost 2 bases, and 5 bases lay between the germline ends. As DNA, the CDR3 is TGTGCCACCAAGCAAGAGACCCAGTACTTC. This sequence encodes CATKQETQYF.

This rearrangement joins TRBV6-5 to TRBJ2-3, with a weak D call TRBD2 (6 bases). The CDR3 extends over 13 amino acids. Trimming took 10 bases from V and 4 from J, leaving 15 bases between them. CDR1 MNHEY and CDR2 SVGAGI come from the germline V gene. For the CDR3, the DNA is TGTGCCACCTCTCGGAGGGTCCCAGATACGCAGTATTTT. Translation gives CATSRRVPDTQYF.

The gene calls are TRBV6-5 and TRBJ2-2, with a possible D match to TRBD1 (6 bases). Trimming removed 0 bases from V and 6 bases from J, with 14 bases in between. CDR3 length equals 16 residues. From germline, CDR1 is MNHEY and CDR2 SVGAGI. The CDR3 DNA sequence: TGTGCCAGCAGTTACTCAGGGGCAGGGGCTCCCGGGGAGCTGTTTTTT. Translating gives CASSYSGAGAPGELFF.

On this clone itself: Other DNA sequences in this sample translate to the same CDR3. The J gene is TRBJ2-1, the V gene TRBV6-5; 9 bases line up with TRBD2. After removal of 0 bases from V and 3 bases from J, the junction contained 0 bases not matched to a gene. The CDR3 consists of 15 residues. CDR1 and CDR2 (germline): MNHEY, SVGAGI. The CDR3 DNA follows: TGTGCCAGCAGTTACTCGACTAGCGGCTACAATGAGCAGTTCTTC. Translated, it gives CASSYSTSGYNEQFF.

The chain is built from TRBV7-6 and TRBJ2-1; 7 positions match TRBD2. In germline, CDR1 is SGHVS, CDR2 FNYEAQ. The CDR3 length is 16 residues. The ends lost 3 bases at V and 1 base at J; junction bases unmatched: 6. CDR3 sequence: CASSFAPSGSYNEQFF. CDR3 in DNA: TGTGCCAGCAGCTTCGCCCCTAGCGGTTCCTACAATGAGCAGTTCTTC.

The chain recombines TRBV29-1 with TRBJ2-1, with 7 bases matching TRBD1. Germline trimming cut 7 bases from V and 4 bases from J; bases unmatched to any gene: 7. The CDR3 has 13 residues. CDR1 is SQVTM and CDR2 is ANQGSEA in the germline V gene. The CDR3 here is CSATEDRYNEQFF. The DNA of the CDR3 is TGCAGCGCCACCGAGGACAGGTACAATGAGCAGTTCTTC.

The chain links TRBV27 to TRBJ2-1; TRBD2 matches at 7 bases. V dropped 7 bases and J dropped 0; count of bases not matched to a gene: 9. Germline CDR1 is MNHEY and CDR2 is SMNVEV (reference sequence). The CDR3 runs 16 residues. Here the CDR3 reads CASIPYGGSSYNEQFF. CDR3 DNA sequence: TGTGCCAGCATCCCCTACGGGGGGAGCTCCTACAATGAGCAGTTCTTC.

The chain joins TRBV29-1 to TRBJ2-1; D is ambiguous. Trimming took off 1 base at V and 2 bases at J, with 6 bases between the two ends. CDR1 and CDR2 from the germline V gene are SQVTM and ANQGSEA. The CDR3 is 13 amino acids. CDR3 residues: CSVEGTTYNEQFF. CDR3 coding DNA: TGCAGCGTTGAAGGGACCACCTACAATGAGCAGTTCTTC.

The chain carries TRBV4-1 and TRBJ2-7, with a weak D call TRBD2 (5 bases). Germline lookup yields CDR1 MGHRA and CDR2 YSYEKL. This CDR3 contains 15 residues. The germline V and J ends were trimmed by 0 bases and 0 bases, with 9 bases remaining between them. CDR3 protein: CASSQEEEVSYEQYF. DNA for the CDR3: TGCGCCAGCAGCCAAGAAGAGGAGGTCTCCTACGAGCAGTACTTC.

The chain links TRBV7-2 to TRBJ2-1; D gene ambiguous. Trimming cost V 5 bases and J 4 bases, with 9 bases left between them. Germline CDR1 and CDR2: SGHTA and FQGNSA. CDR3 length: 13 amino acids. CDR3 amino acids: CASSPLGYNEQFF. The DNA of the CDR3 is TGTGCCAGCAGCCCTCTGGGGTACAATGAGCAGTTCTTC.